A selection of T cell receptor beta chains follows, all from one sample in a study of cytomegalovirus exposure and HLA in healthy donors. Clones were read by immunoSEQ multiplex PCR, and TCRdb kept only the in-frame ones, dropping some. The table shows roughly 110,000 clones, with about two thirds occurring only once. The sample consisted of PBMCs. The receptors were sampled from a boy younger than 18 in good health and CMV-seronegative. Both conserved end residues are part of each CDR3. A D gene is named only where the DNA matches it firmly.

v_gene	len	d_gene	j_gene	CDR3aa
TRBV6-6	13	-	TRBJ2-7	CASSYDSSYEQYF
TRBV7-2	16	TRBD2	TRBJ2-7	CASSWDWSGSSYEQYF
TRBV28	15	-	TRBJ2-4	CASATESIAKNIQYF
TRBV27	13	-	TRBJ2-1	CASSFGLSNEQFF
TRBV5-8	16	TRBD1	TRBJ1-5	CASSLRTGRFNQPQHF
TRBV5-4	16	TRBD2	TRBJ2-3	CASSKISGGATDTQYF
TRBV5-6	15	-	TRBJ1-5	CASSFHSLSNQPQHF
TRBV6-4	15	-	TRBJ2-7	CASSDSYGTSYEQYF
TRBV27	13	TRBD1	TRBJ1-2	CASTGGPNYGYTF
TRBV5-1	15	TRBD2	TRBJ2-1	CASSPTSGISNEQFF
TRBV19	24	-	TRBJ2-1	CASQPRRLGPPTRESGSSYNEQFF
TRBV6-5	13	-	TRBJ1-1	CASSYPGGTEAFF
TRBV30	14	-	TRBJ2-2	CAWGRGSMTGELFF
TRBV11-2	20	TRBD1	TRBJ1-1	CASSLDPLMGQGVMNTEAFF
TRBV5-8	16	-	TRBJ1-5	CASSLGEGGGGQPQHF
TRBV11-3	14	TRBD1	TRBJ2-5	CASSGTGVGETQYF
TRBV20-1	11	-	TRBJ2-4	CSAETEGIQYF
TRBV7-9	15	-	TRBJ2-7	CASSRAGAPLHEQYF
TRBV7-3	14	TRBD1	TRBJ1-1	CASSLGQGYTEAFF
TRBV6-5	15	-	TRBJ2-6	CASSLGPSGANVLTF
TRBV2	13	TRBD2	TRBJ2-3	CASYQRGGDTQYF
TRBV6-4	13	-	TRBJ2-1	CASSDSPWNEQFF
TRBV10-2	14	TRBD1	TRBJ1-3	CASSSDRAGNTIYF
TRBV4-3	13	TRBD1	TRBJ2-7	CASSQDGQGEQYF
TRBV18	16	TRBD1	TRBJ1-5	CASSASGTGTYQPQHF
TRBV5-8	15	-	TRBJ1-5	CASSSGTSQNQPQHF
TRBV2	13	TRBD1	TRBJ2-2	CASTWDRTGELFF
TRBV6-1	15	-	TRBJ1-5	CASSESKWSNQPQHF
TRBV4-1	15	TRBD1	TRBJ2-1	CASSPEGAGYNEQFF
TRBV7-3	12	-	TRBJ1-2	CASSLWGEGYTF
TRBV30	17	TRBD1	TRBJ1-3	CAWSVMGQGAVGNTIYF
TRBV6-1	14	-	TRBJ2-1	CASSEGAFPPQQFF
TRBV30	13	TRBD1	TRBJ1-1	CAWSLQGAGEAFF
TRBV11-3	15	TRBD1	TRBJ2-7	CASSPRDRVSYEQYF
TRBV11-3	16	TRBD1	TRBJ2-7	CASSLRDRVNSYEQYF
TRBV2	20	-	TRBJ2-6	CASSEGVGAPEGSGANVLTF
TRBV19	15	-	TRBJ1-5	CASSIAGYSNQPQHF
TRBV27	16	TRBD1	TRBJ1-1	CASSFKGTGVNTEAFF
TRBV18	13	TRBD1	TRBJ2-7	CASSPGTAYEQYF
TRBV27	13	-	TRBJ1-4	CASSPGTREKLFF
TRBV7-2	14	TRBD2	TRBJ2-7	CASSLGRGSYEQYF
TRBV5-1	13	-	TRBJ2-3	CASSVQGPDTQYF
TRBV10-2	12	TRBD2	TRBJ2-1	CASLGGIAVQFF
TRBV18	16	-	TRBJ2-1	CASSPPRADSVNEQFF
TRBV19	14	-	TRBJ1-1	CASSKDTRDTEAFF
TRBV4-2	15	TRBD1	TRBJ1-4	CASSQDPRGREKLFF
TRBV5-1	14	-	TRBJ2-2	CASSLGQGNGELFF
TRBV28	14	TRBD1	TRBJ1-5	CASSLVRGHQPQHF
TRBV5-1	14	-	TRBJ1-2	CASSSLEAFGGYTF
TRBV5-4	15	-	TRBJ1-3	CASSLVAGEGNTIYF
TRBV29-1	15	-	TRBJ2-5	CSVEWRQGRGETQYF
TRBV30	14	TRBD1	TRBJ1-6	CAWSVTGGNSPLHF
TRBV7-9	15	-	TRBJ2-1	CASSYPTRSYNEQFF
TRBV7-9	13	TRBD1	TRBJ1-4	CASSFEQGGKLFF
TRBV14	13	TRBD2	TRBJ2-3	CASSPLAGDTQYF